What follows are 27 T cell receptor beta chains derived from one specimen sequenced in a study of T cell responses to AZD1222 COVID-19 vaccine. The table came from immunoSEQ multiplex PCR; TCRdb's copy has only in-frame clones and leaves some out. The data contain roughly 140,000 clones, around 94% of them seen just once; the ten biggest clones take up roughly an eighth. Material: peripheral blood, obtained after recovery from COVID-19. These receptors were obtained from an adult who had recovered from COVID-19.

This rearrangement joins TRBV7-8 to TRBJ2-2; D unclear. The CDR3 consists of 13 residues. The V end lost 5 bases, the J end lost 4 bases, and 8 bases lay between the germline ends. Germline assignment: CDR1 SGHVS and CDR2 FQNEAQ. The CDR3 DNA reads TGTGCCAGCAGCCCAGCCCCCACCGGGGAGCTGTTTTTT. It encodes CASSPAPTGELFF.

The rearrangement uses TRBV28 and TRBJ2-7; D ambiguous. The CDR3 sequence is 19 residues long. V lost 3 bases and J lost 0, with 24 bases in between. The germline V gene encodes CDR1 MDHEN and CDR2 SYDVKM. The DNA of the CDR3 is TGTGCCAGCAGTTTCCGCGGTTCCATCCCCTTCAGGAGCTCCTACGAGCAGTACTTC. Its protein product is CASSFRGSIPFRSSYEQYF.

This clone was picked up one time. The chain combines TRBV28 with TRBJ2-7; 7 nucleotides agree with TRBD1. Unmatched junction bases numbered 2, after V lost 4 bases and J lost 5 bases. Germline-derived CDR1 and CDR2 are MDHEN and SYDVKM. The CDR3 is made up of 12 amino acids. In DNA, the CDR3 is TGTGCCAGCAGTTCAGACAGGGACGAGCAGTACTTC. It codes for CASSSDRDEQYF.

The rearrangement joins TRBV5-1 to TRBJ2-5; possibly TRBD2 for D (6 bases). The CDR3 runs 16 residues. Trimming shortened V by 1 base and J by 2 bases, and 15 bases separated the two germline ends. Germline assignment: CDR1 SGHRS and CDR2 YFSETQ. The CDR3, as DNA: TGCGCCAGCAGCTTGCTAACGGGAGCTAGGCAAGAGACCCAGTACTTC. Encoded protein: CASSLLTGARQETQYF.

The DNA for the CDR3 is TGTGCCATCAGTGAGCCGAATCAGCCCCAGCATTTT. This gives the protein CAISEPNQPQHF. This rearrangement joins TRBV10-3 to TRBJ1-5; D not certain. This CDR3 has 12 residues. V lost 2 bases, J lost 4 bases, and 3 bases lay in between. Germline loops: CDR1 ENHRY, CDR2 SYGVKD.

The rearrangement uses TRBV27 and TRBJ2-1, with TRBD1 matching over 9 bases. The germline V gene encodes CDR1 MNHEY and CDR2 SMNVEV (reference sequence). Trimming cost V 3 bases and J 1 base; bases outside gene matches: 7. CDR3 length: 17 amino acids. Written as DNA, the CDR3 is TGTGCCAGCAGTTTTCCCACAGGGGGCCATTCCTACAATGAGCAGTTCTTC. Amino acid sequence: CASSFPTGGHSYNEQFF.

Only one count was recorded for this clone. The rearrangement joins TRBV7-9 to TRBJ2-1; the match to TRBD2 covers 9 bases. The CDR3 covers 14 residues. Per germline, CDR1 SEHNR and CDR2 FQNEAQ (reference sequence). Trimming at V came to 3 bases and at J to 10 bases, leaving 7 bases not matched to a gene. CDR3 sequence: CASSLGIAGEEQFF. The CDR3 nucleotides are TGTGCCAGCAGCTTGGGGATAGCGGGAGAGGAGCAGTTCTTC.

In nucleotides, the CDR3 is TGCGCCAGCAGTCCTGACATCTCTGGGGCCAACGTCCTGACTTTC. The encoded protein is CASSPDISGANVLTF. The chain employs TRBV10-1 and TRBJ2-6; no firm D call. This CDR3 is built from 15 residues. V lost 5 bases and J 0 bases, leaving 8 bases between the germline ends. Germline V gene data show CDR1 as WNHNN and CDR2 as SYGVQD (reference sequence).

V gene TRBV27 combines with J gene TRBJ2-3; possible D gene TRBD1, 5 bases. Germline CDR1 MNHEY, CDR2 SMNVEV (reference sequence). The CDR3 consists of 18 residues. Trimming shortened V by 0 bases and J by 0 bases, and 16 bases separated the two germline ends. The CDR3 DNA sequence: TGTGCCAGCAGTTTATCGGGGCTTGGGGCGGATAGCACAGATACGCAGTATTTT. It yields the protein CASSLSGLGADSTDTQYF.

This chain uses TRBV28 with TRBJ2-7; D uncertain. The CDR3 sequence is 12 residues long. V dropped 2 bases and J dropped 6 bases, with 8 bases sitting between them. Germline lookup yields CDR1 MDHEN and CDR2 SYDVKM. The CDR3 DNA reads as TGTGCCAGCAGTTTAGGGCTGGGCGAGCAGTACTTC. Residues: CASSLGLGEQYF.

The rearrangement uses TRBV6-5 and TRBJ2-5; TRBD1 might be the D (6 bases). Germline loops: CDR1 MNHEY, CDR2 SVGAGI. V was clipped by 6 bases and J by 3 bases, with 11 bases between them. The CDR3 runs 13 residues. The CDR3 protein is CASSRTAEETQYF. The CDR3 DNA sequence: TGTGCCAGCAGCCGGACAGCAGAAGAGACCCAGTACTTC.

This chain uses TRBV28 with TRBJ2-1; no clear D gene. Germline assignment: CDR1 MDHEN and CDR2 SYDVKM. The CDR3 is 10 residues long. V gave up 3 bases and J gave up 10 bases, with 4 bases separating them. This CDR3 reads CASSLTEQFF. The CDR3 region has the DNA TGTGCCAGCAGTTTGACCGAGCAGTTCTTC.

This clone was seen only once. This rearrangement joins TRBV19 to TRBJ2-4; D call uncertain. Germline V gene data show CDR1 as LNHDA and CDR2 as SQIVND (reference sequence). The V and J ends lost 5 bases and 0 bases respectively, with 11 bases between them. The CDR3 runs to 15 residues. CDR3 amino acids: CASSPRDLAKNIQYF. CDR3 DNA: TGTGCCAGTAGTCCAAGAGACTTAGCCAAAAACATTCAGTACTTC.

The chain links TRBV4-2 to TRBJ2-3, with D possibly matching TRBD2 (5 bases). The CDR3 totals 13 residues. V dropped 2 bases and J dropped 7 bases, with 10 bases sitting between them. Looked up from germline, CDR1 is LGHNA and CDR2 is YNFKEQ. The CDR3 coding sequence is TGTGCCAGCAGCCAAAGAAAGCGGAATACGCAGTATTTT. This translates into CASSQRKRNTQYF.

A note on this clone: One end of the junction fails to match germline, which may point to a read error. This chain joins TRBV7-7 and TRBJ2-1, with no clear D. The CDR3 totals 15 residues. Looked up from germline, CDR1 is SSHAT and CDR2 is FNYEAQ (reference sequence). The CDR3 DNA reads TGTGCTAGCAGCCCCAGTCAAAGGGCCCACAATGAGCAGTTCTTC. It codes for CASSPSQRAHNEQFF. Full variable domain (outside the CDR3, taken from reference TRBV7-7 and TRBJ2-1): GAGVSQSPRYKVTKRGQDVTLRCDPISSHATLYWYQQALGQGPEFLTYFNYEAQPDKSGLPSDRFSAERPEGSISTLTIQRTEQRDSAMYRCASSPSQRAHNEQFFGPGTRLTVL.

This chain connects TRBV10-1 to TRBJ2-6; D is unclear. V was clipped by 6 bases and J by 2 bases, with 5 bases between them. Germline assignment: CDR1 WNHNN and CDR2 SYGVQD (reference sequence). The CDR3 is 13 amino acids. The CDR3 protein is CASSETGANVLTF. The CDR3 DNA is TGCGCCAGCAGCGAGACTGGGGCCAACGTCCTGACTTTC.

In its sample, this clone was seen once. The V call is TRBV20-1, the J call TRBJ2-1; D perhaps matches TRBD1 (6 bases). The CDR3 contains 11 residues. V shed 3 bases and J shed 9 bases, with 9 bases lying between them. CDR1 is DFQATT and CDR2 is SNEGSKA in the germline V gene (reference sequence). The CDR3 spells CSASIGGEQFF. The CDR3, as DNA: TGCAGTGCTAGTATAGGGGGTGAGCAGTTCTTC.

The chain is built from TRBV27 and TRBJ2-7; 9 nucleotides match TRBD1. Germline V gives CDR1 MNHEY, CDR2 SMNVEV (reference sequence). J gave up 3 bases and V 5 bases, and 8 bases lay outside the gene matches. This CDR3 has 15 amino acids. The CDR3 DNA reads TGTGCCAGCAGTCCCTCGGGACAGGGACACTACGAGCAGTACTTC. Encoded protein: CASSPSGQGHYEQYF.

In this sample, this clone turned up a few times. The CDR3 region has the DNA TGTGCCAGCAGCGATTCCTCTGAAGCTTTCTTT. The encoded protein is CASSDSSEAFF. The rearrangement uses TRBV6-5 and TRBJ1-1, with D unclear. V lost 6 bases to trimming and J lost 6 bases, with 8 bases between them. Germline V gene sequence: CDR1 MNHEY, CDR2 SVGAGI. The CDR3 runs to 11 residues.

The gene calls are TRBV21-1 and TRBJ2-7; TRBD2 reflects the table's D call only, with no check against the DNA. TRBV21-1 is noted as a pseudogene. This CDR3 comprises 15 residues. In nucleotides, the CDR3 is TGTGCCAGCAGCAAACCTAGGTGTAGCTCCTACGAGCAGTACTTC. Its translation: CASSKPRCSSYEQYF.

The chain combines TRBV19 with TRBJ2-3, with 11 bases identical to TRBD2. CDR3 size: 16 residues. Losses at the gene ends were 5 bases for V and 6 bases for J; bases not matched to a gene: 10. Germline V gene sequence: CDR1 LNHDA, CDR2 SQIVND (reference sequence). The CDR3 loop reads CASSPSLAGERDTQYF. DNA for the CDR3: TGTGCCAGTAGTCCCTCACTAGCGGGAGAGAGGGATACGCAGTATTTT.

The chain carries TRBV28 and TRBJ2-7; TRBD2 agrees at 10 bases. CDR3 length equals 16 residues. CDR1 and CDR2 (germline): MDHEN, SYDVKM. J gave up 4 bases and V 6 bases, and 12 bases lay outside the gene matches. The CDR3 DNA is TGTGCCAGCAGGCGGGGGCTAGCGGGAGCGAGGTACGAGCAGTACTTC. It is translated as CASRRGLAGARYEQYF.

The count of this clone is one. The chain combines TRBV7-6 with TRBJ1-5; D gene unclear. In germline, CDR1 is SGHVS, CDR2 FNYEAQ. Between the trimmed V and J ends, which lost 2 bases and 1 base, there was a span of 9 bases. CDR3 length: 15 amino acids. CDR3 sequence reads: CASSLSGESNQPQHF. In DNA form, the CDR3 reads TGTGCCAGCAGCTTATCCGGGGAAAGCAATCAGCCCCAGCATTTT. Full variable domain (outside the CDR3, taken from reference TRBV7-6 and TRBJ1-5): GAGVSQSPRYKVTKRGQDVALRCDPISGHVSLYWYRQALGQGPEFLTYFNYEAQQDKSGLPNDRFSAERPEGSISTLTIQRTEQRDSAMYRCASSLSGESNQPQHFGDGTRLSIL.

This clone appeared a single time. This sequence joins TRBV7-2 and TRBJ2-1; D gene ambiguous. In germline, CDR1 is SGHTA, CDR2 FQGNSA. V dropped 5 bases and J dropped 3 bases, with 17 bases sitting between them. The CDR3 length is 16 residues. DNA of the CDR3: TGTGCCAGCAGCCCATCCGAAGTACGGATCTACAATGAGCAGTTCTTC. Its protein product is CASSPSEVRIYNEQFF.

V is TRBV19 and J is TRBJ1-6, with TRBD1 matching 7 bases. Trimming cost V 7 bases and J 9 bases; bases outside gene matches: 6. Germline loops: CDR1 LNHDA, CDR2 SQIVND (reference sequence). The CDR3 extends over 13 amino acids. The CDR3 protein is CASTWTGGSPLHF. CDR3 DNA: TGTGCCAGTACGTGGACAGGAGGTTCACCCCTCCACTTT.

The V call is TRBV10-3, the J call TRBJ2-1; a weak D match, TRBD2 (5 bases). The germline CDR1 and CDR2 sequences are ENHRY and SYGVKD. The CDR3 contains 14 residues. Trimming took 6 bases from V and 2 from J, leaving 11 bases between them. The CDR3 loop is CAISTEGTYNEQFF. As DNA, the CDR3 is TGTGCCATCAGCACAGAGGGCACCTACAATGAGCAGTTCTTC.

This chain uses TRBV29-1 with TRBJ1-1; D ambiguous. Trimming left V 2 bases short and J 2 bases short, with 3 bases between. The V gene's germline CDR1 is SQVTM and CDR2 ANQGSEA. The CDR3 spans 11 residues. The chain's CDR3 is CSVEFNTEAFF. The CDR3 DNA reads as TGCAGCGTTGAATTTAACACTGAAGCTTTCTTT.